The 14 T cell receptor beta chains in this list originate from one sample, sequenced in a study of shared clonotypes between healthy human individuals. Generated by immunoSEQ multiplex PCR, the TCRdb table keeps only in-frame clones and is missing some. Counted here are about 1.5 million clones, approximately 98% occurring once; the ten biggest clones make up about 0.45%. Input material: naive CD4+ T cells sorted from blood. Documented subset: CD45RA+ positively selected. These receptors all stem from a man aged 30-40 years in good health.

This clone showed up just once. The chain is built from TRBV5-1 and TRBJ1-1; no reliable D call. In germline, CDR1 is SGHRS, CDR2 YFSETQ. The V and J ends lost 6 bases and 3 bases respectively, with 15 bases between them. This CDR3 comprises 14 residues. The CDR3 nucleotides are TGCGCCAGCAACCGCCGTAATAGGGACACTGAAGCTTTCTTT. As protein: CASNRRNRDTEAFF.

This clone was observed once. The V call is TRBV25-1, the J call TRBJ2-1, with 7 bases fitting TRBD1. Germline CDR1 is MGHDK and CDR2 is SYGVNS. Trimming cost V 3 bases and J 7 bases; bases outside gene matches: 9. There are 15 residues in the CDR3. DNA of the CDR3: TGTGCCAGCAGTGAGAGGGGGCCCCGAGGAAATGAGCAGTTCTTC. Translating gives CASSERGPRGNEQFF.

The chain couples TRBV27 to TRBJ2-7; 11 bases align to TRBD1. Germline-derived CDR1 and CDR2 are MNHEY and SMNVEV (reference sequence). The CDR3 is made up of 17 amino acids. With 0 bases clipped from V and 1 base from J, the junction kept 5 bases outside the gene matches. The CDR3 is CASSLSRTGGSSYEQYF. Here the CDR3 DNA reads TGTGCCAGCAGTTTATCCCGGACAGGGGGCTCTTCCTACGAGCAGTACTTC.

The V call is TRBV28, the J call TRBJ1-5, with D unclear. Germline loops: CDR1 MDHEN, CDR2 SYDVKM. The CDR3 sequence is 13 residues long. V was clipped by 5 bases and J by 10 bases, with 15 bases between them. Written as DNA, the CDR3 is TGTGCCAGCAGTGAAAACAGCCCTCGACCCCAGCATTTT. Protein product: CASSENSPRPQHF.

CDR3 DNA sequence: TGCAGTGCTCGGACCGGAGAAAAACTGTTTTTT. It encodes CSARTGEKLFF. The genes are TRBV20-1 and TRBJ1-4; D is undetermined. Per germline, CDR1 DFQATT and CDR2 SNEGSKA (reference sequence). This CDR3 spans 11 amino acids. V lost 5 bases to trimming and J lost 8 bases, with 9 bases between them.

This rearrangement joins TRBV7-9 to TRBJ2-2; 9 positions match TRBD2. V lost 5 bases to trimming and J lost 4 bases; unmatched junction nucleotides: 5. The CDR3 sequence is 15 residues long. Germline lookup yields CDR1 SEHNR and CDR2 FQNEAQ (reference sequence). The CDR3 here is CASSRASGTTGELFF. The CDR3 DNA is TGTGCCAGCAGCCGGGCTAGCGGGACCACCGGGGAGCTGTTTTTT.

The chain combines TRBV29-1 with TRBJ1-1; weak D call: TRBD1 (5 bases). This CDR3 region has 11 residues. The germline gives CDR1 SQVTM, CDR2 ANQGSEA. V was cut by 7 bases and J by 11 bases, with 17 bases left in between. CDR3 protein: CSAAQAGEAFF. The CDR3 DNA sequence: TGCAGCGCCGCCCAAGCGGGGGAGGCTTTCTTT.

The chain carries TRBV7-8 and TRBJ2-7; D not resolved. The length of the CDR3 is 14 residues. Germline CDR1 is SGHVS and CDR2 is FQNEAQ. The V and J ends lost 5 bases and 6 bases respectively, with 17 bases between them. CDR3 sequence reads: CASSVGSPPPEQYF. DNA of the CDR3: TGTGCCAGCAGCGTAGGGTCTCCTCCTCCCGAGCAGTACTTC.

This clone was recorded once. This chain links TRBV2 with TRBJ2-7; no firm D call. CDR3 length: 11 amino acids. Trimming removed 6 bases from V and 4 bases from J, with 7 bases in between. CDR1 and CDR2 from the germline V gene are SNHLY and FYNNEI. The CDR3 spells CASRELYEQYF. CDR3 DNA sequence: TGTGCCAGCAGGGAATTATACGAGCAGTACTTC.

The chain uses TRBV21-1 and TRBJ2-1. TRBV21-1 is listed as a pseudogene. This CDR3 has 13 amino acids. The CDR3 coding sequence is TGTGCCAGCAGCAACGAACGGGCGGATGAGCAGTTCTTC. It specifies CASSNERADEQFF.

The V gene is TRBV10-3, the J gene TRBJ2-2, with TRBD2 identical over 9 bases. CDR1 is ENHRY and CDR2 is SYGVKD in the germline V gene. V was pared by 4 bases and J by 7 bases, with 7 bases of the junction left unmatched. This CDR3 has 15 amino acids. CDR3 in amino acids: CAISAAGGPVGELFF. Written as DNA, the CDR3 is TGTGCCATCAGTGCTGCGGGAGGGCCGGTCGGGGAGCTGTTTTTT.

The V gene is TRBV28, the J gene TRBJ2-3, with 9 bases fitting TRBD1. V shed 5 bases and J 3 bases; nucleotides not matched to a gene: 9. This CDR3 is 16 amino acids long. From germline, CDR1 is MDHEN and CDR2 SYDVKM. For the CDR3, the DNA is TGTGCCAGCAGTCCGAGGGACAGGGTGGTAACAGATACGCAGTATTTT. Residues: CASSPRDRVVTDTQYF.

To note about this clone: The same CDR3 also results from other DNA sequences found in this sample. The chain joins TRBV6-5 to TRBJ1-1; possible D gene TRBD1, 5 bases. This CDR3 has 14 residues. Germline V CDR1 and CDR2: MNHEY, SVGAGI. V was clipped by 0 bases and J by 2 bases, with 7 bases between them. In DNA, the CDR3 is TGTGCCAGCAGTTACTCGGGGGTCAACACTGAAGCTTTCTTT. Protein: CASSYSGVNTEAFF.

The gene calls are TRBV5-1 and TRBJ2-3; D possibly uses TRBD1 or TRBD2 (6 bases each). This CDR3 region has 14 residues. Trimming pared 5 bases from V and 4 bases from J, leaving 14 bases between. Germline values: CDR1 SGHRS, CDR2 YFSETQ. The CDR3 bases are TGCGCCAGCAGGATGGAGGGGGTGGCAGATACGCAGTATTTT. Its protein is CASRMEGVADTQYF. Combining the CDR3 with reference TRBV5-1 and TRBJ2-3 gives the whole variable domain KAGVTQTPRYLIKTRGQQVTLSCSPISGHRSVSWYQQTPGQGLQFLFEYFSETQRNKGNFPGRFSGRQFSNSRSEMNVSTLELGDSALYLCASRMEGVADTQYFGPGTRLTVL.